The 5 T cell receptor beta chains below were found in one sample sequenced in a study of brain T cells in children with intractable seizures. Sample time point: blood from clinic visit 5 months post-surgery; TSC patient then seizure free. Produced via immunoSEQ multiplex PCR; TCRdb's table is partial and in-frame only. The sample shows hundreds of thousands of clones, over 90% of them seen only once. The material was peripheral blood, obtained more than 4 months after surgery. Receptors originate from a boy in the first two years of life with tuberous sclerosis and intractable seizures.

This chain uses TRBV18 with TRBJ1-5, with D unresolved. The CDR3 spans 13 residues. The V gene lost 3 bases and the J gene lost 10 bases, with 13 bases spanning the gap. In germline, CDR1 is KGHSH, CDR2 LQKENI. Here the CDR3 DNA reads TGTGCCAGCTCACCCGAGATGAAGGGCCCCCAGCATTTT. Protein product: CASSPEMKGPQHF.

V usage is TRBV5-4 and J usage is TRBJ1-6; no clear D gene. V was clipped by 3 bases and J by 6 bases, with 16 bases between them. The V gene's germline CDR1 is SGHNT and CDR2 YYREEE (reference sequence). This CDR3 has 16 amino acids. The CDR3 protein is CASSSLKAGLNSPLHF. As DNA, the CDR3 is TGTGCCAGCAGCTCCCTCAAGGCGGGCCTTAATTCACCCCTCCACTTT.

This sequence joins TRBV24-1 and TRBJ2-1, with 11 nucleotides matching TRBD2. The V segment lost 5 bases and the J segment 6 bases; nucleotides outside the gene matches: 8. The CDR3 covers 16 residues. Germline V gene lookup returns CDR1 KGHDR and CDR2 SFDVKD. DNA for the CDR3: TGTGCCACCAGTGCCGAACTAGCGGGAGTCCCCAATGAGCAGTTCTTC. Protein sequence: CATSAELAGVPNEQFF.

This chain uses TRBV5-1 with TRBJ2-7; D is perhaps TRBD2 (6 bases). The CDR3 is made up of 12 amino acids. Germline lookup yields CDR1 SGHRS and CDR2 YFSETQ. V was shortened by 4 bases and J by 3 bases, with 8 bases between the two germline ends. The CDR3 is CASSRDFYEQYF. The DNA for the CDR3 is TGCGCCAGCAGCCGGGACTTCTACGAGCAGTACTTC.

The chain couples TRBV19 to TRBJ1-5; no reliable D call. Per the germline V gene, CDR1 is LNHDA and CDR2 is SQIVND (reference sequence). Trimming took off 5 bases at V and 1 base at J, with 9 bases between the two ends. There are 14 residues in the CDR3. Here the CDR3 reads CASSSGRSNQPQHF. The CDR3 bases are TGTGCCAGTAGTTCGGGCCGAAGCAATCAGCCCCAGCATTTT.